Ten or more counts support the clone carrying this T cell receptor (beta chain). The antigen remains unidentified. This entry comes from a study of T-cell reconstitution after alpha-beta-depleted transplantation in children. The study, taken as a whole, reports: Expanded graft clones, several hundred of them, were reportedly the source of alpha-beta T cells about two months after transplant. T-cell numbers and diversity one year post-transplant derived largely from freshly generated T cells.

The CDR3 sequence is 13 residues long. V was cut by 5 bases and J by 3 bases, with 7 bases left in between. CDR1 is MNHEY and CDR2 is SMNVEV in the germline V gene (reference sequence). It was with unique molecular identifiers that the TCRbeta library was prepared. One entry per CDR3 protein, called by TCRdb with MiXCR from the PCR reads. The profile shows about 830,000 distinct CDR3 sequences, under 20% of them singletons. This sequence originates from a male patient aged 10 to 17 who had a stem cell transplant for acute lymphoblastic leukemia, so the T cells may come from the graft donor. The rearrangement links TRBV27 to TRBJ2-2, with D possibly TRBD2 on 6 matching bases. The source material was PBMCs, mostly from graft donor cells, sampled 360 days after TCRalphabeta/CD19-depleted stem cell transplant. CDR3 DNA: TGTGCCAGCAGTCGGAGGGACACCGGGGAGCTGTTTTTT. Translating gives CASSRRDTGELFF.